The T cell receptor beta chain under discussion was sequenced for a study of neoadjuvant anti-PD-1 for oral cavity cancer. Most PBMC samples had approximately 480 ng input DNA in six replicates. The repertoire was sequenced with immunoSEQ multiplex PCR; TCRdb's copy has only in-frame clones and lacks some. The data show around 13,000 clones, about 71% seen once. This clone was counted a few times. V was shortened by 4 bases and J by 0 bases, with 16 bases between the two germline ends. CDR1 and CDR2 from the germline V gene are GTSNPN and SVGIG (reference sequence). The length of the CDR3 is 15 residues. Patients had HPV-negative, locally advanced oral cavity squamous cell carcinoma.

The sequences come from PBMCs, collected before nivolumab (anti-PD-1) treatment. The chain recombines TRBV30 with TRBJ2-7, with unresolved D. This clonotype was obtained from a person aged 35-80 years with oral cavity squamous cell carcinoma. CDR3 sequence (DNA): TGTGCCTGGATGAGGAAATCCTTGAGCTCCTACGAGCAGTACTTC. Its protein product is CAWMRKSLSSYEQYF.